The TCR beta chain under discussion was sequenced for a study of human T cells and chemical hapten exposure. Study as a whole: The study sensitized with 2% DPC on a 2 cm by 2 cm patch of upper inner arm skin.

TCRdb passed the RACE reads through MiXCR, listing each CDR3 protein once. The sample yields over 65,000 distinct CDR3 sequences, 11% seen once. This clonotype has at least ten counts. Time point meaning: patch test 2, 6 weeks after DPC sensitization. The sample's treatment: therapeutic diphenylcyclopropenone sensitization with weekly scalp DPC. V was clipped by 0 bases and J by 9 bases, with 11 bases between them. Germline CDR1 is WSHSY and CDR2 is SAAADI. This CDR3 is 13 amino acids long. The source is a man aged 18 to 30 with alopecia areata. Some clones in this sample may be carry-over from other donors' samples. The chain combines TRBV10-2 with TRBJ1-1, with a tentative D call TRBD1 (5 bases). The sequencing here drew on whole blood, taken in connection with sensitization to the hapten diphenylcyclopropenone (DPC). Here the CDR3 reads CASSESNRPQAFF. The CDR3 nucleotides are TGCGCCAGCAGTGAGTCGAACAGGCCCCAAGCTTTCTTT.